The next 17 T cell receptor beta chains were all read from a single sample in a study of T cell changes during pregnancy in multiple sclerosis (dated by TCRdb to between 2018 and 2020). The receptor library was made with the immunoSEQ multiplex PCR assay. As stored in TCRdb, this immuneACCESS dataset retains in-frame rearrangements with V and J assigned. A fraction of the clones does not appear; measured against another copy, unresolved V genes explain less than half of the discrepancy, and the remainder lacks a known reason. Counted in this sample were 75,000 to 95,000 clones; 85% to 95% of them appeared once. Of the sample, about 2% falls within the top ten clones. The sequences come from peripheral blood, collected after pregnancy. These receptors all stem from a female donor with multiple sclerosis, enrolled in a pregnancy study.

CDR3 nucleotide sequence: TGTGCCAGCAGCCAAGCGGCGTCGGAGAGCACCGGGGAGCTGTTTTTT. Translated, it gives CASSQAASESTGELFF. The gene calls are TRBV4-2 and TRBJ2-2; D remains unclear. Trimming shortened V by 1 base and J by 4 bases, and 13 bases separated the two germline ends. This CDR3 has 16 residues. Per the germline V gene, CDR1 is LGHNA and CDR2 is YNFKEQ.

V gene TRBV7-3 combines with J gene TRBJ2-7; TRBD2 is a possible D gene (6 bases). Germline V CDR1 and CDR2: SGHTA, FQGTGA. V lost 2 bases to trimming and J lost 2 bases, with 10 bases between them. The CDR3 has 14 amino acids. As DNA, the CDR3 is TGTGCCAGCAGCTTATTTGGAGGGCCCTACGAGCAGTACTTC. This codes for CASSLFGGPYEQYF. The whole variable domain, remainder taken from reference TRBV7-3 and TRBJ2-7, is GAGVSQTPSNKVTEKGKYVELRCDPISGHTALYWYRQSLGQGPEFLIYFQGTGAADDSGLPNDRFFAVRPEGSVSTLKIQRTERGDSAVYLCASSLFGGPYEQYFGPGTRLTVT.

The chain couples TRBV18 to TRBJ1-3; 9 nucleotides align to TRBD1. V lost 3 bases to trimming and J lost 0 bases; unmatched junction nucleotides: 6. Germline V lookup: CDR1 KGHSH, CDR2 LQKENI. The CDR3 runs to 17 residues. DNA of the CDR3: TGTGCCAGCTCACCGCCGGGGGACAGGGCCTCTGGAAACACCATATATTTT. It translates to CASSPPGDRASGNTIYF.

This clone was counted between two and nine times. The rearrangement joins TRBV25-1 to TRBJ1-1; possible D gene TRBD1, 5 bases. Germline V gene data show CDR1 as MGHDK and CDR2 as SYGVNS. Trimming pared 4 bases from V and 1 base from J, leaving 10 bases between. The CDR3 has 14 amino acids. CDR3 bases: TGTGCCAGCAGTGGGGGCAACCCGAACACTGAAGCTTTCTTT. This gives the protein CASSGGNPNTEAFF.

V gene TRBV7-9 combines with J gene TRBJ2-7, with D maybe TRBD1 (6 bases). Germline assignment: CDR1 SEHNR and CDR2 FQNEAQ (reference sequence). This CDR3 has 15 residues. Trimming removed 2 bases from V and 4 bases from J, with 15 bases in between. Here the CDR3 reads CASSLNNRDGYEQYF. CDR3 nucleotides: TGTGCCAGCAGCTTAAATAACAGGGATGGTTACGAGCAGTACTTC. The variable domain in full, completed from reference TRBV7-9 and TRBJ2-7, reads DTGVSQNPRHKITKRGQNVTFRCDPISEHNRLYWYRQTLGQGPEFLTYFQNEAQLEKSRLLSDRFSAERPKGSFSTLEIQRTEQGDSAMYLCASSLNNRDGYEQYFGPGTRLTVT.

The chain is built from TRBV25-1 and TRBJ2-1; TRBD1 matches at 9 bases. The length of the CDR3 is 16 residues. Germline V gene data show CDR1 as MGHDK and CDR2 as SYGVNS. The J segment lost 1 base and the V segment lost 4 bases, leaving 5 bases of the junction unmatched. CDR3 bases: TGTGCCAGCAGTGTTACCGGGACAGGGTCCTACAATGAGCAGTTCTTC. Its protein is CASSVTGTGSYNEQFF.

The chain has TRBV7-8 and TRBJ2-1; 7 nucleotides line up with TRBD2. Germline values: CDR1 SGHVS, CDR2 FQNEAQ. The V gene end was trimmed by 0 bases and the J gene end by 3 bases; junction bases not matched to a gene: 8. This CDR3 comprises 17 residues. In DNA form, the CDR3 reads TGTGCCAGCAGCTTAGCGTCCAGCGGGAAGGGCTACAATGAGCAGTTCTTC. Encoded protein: CASSLASSGKGYNEQFF.

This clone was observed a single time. CDR3 region: CASSYSNRNTEAFF. The DNA of the CDR3 is TGTGCCAGCAGTTACTCGAACAGGAACACTGAAGCTTTCTTT. The gene calls are TRBV6-6 and TRBJ1-1, with D hard to call. The CDR3 is made up of 14 amino acids. V was cut by 0 bases and J by 1 base, with 6 bases left in between. The germline V gene encodes CDR1 MNHNY and CDR2 SVGAGI (reference sequence).

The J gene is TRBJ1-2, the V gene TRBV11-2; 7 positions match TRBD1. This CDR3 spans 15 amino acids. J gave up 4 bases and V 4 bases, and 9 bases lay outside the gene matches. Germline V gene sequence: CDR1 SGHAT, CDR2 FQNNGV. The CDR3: CASSYGTVKSYGYTF. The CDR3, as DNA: TGTGCCAGCAGCTACGGGACAGTGAAATCCTATGGCTACACCTTC.

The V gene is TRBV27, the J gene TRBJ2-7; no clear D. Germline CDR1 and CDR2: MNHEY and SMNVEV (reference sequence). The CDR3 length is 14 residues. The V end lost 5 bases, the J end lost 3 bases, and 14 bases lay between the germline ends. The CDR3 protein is CASSPSSRFYEQYF. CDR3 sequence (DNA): TGTGCCAGCAGTCCATCTTCTAGATTCTACGAGCAGTACTTC.

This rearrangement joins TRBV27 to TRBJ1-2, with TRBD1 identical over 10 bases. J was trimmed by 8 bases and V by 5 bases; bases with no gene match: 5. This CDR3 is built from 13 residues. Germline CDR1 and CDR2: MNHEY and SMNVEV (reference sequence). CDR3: CASSTGTGVGYTF. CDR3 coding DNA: TGTGCCAGCAGTACCGGGACAGGGGTGGGCTACACCTTC.

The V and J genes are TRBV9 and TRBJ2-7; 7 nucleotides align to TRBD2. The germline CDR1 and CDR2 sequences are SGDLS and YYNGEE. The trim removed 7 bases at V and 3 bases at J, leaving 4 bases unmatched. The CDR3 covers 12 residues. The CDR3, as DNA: TGTGCCAGCGGGGGGGTTAACTACGAGCAGTACTTC. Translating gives CASGGVNYEQYF. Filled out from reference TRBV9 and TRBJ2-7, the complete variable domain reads DSGVTQTPKHLITATGQRVTLRCSPRSGDLSVYWYQQSLDQGLQFLIQYYNGEERAKGNILERFSAQQFPDLHSELNLSSLELGDSALYFCASGGVNYEQYFGPGTRLTVT.

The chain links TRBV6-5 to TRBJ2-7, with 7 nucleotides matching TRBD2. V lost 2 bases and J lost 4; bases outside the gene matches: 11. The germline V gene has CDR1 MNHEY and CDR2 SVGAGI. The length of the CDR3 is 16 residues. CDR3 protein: CASSYTLWGRGYEQYF. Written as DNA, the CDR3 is TGTGCCAGCAGTTACACCCTTTGGGGGAGGGGTTACGAGCAGTACTTC.

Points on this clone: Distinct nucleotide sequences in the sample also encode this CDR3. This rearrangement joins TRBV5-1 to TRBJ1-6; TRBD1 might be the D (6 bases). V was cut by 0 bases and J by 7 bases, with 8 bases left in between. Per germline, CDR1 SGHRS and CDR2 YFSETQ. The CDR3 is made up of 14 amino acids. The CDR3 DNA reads TGCGCCAGCAGCTTGGGGCAGGGGAATTCACCCCTCCACTTT. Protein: CASSLGQGNSPLHF. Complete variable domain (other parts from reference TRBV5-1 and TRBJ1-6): KAGVTQTPRYLIKTRGQQVTLSCSPISGHRSVSWYQQTPGQGLQFLFEYFSETQRNKGNFPGRFSGRQFSNSRSEMNVSTLELGDSALYLCASSLGQGNSPLHFGNGTRLTVT.

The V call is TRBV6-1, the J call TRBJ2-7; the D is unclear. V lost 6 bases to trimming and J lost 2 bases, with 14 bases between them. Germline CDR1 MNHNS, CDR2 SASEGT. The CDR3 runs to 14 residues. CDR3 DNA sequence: TGTGCCAGCAGAGACCCCAGGAATACCTACGAGCAGTACTTC. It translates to CASRDPRNTYEQYF.

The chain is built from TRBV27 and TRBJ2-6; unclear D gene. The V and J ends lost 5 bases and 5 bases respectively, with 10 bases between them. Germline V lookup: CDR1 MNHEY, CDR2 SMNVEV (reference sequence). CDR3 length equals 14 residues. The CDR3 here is CASSLGVRANVLTF. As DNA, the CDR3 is TGTGCCAGCAGTCTAGGAGTTCGGGCCAACGTCCTGACTTTC.

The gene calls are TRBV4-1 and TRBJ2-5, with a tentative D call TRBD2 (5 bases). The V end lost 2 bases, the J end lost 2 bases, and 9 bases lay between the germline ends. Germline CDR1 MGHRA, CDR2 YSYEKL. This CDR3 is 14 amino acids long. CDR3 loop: CASSQNSGQETQYF. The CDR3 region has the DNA TGCGCCAGCAGCCAAAACAGCGGACAAGAGACCCAGTACTTC.